Following are 29 T cell receptor beta chains from one sample sequenced in a study of T cells in Graves' hyperthyroidism and ophthalmopathy. Amplification of TCR beta CDR3 regions used RNA as the template. HTBI primers were used for first-round RT-PCR of the TCR CDR3. MiXCR, applied by TCRdb to the multiplex PCR reads, yields one record per CDR3 protein. The table includes more than 350,000 distinct CDR3 sequences, approximately 15% detected once. Sequenced material: blood. These receptors all stem from a woman aged 30 to 39 with Graves' ophthalmopathy.

The table lists this clonotype with many counts. The chain links TRBV12-3 or TRBV12-4 to TRBJ1-4, with a possible D match to TRBD1 (5 bases). The CDR3 has 15 amino acids. V lost 1 base and J lost 4, with 10 bases in between. This CDR3 reads CASSLGDRLNEKLFF. The CDR3 DNA follows: TGTGCCAGCAGTTTAGGAGACAGACTTAATGAAAAACTGTTTTTT.

V is TRBV30 and J is TRBJ1-1; TRBD1 is a possible D gene (5 bases). Trimming removed 3 bases at V and 2 bases at J, with 16 bases between. CDR1 GTSNPN and CDR2 SVGIG come from the germline V gene (reference sequence). The CDR3 totals 15 residues. The CDR3 coding sequence is TGTGCCTGGAGAACGCGACAGCTAAGTAACACTGAAGCTTTCTTT. Translating gives CAWRTRQLSNTEAFF.

This clonotype was counted many times. The chain carries TRBV29-1 and TRBJ2-5; maybe TRBD2 (5 bases). The CDR3 is 12 residues long. The V end lost 3 bases, the J end lost 10 bases, and 15 bases lay between the germline ends. Germline V gives CDR1 SQVTM, CDR2 ANQGSEA. The CDR3 region is CSVDQDWDDQYF. The CDR3 DNA follows: TGCAGCGTTGATCAGGACTGGGATGACCAGTACTTC.

This clonotype was detected ten times or more. The CDR3 is CASSQDFGNQPQHF. As DNA, the CDR3 is TGTGCCAGCAGCCAAGATTTCGGAAATCAGCCCCAGCATTTT. This chain joins TRBV3-1 and TRBJ1-5; no firm D call. Germline CDR1 and CDR2: LGHDT and YNNKEL (reference sequence). Trimming removed 0 bases at V and 4 bases at J, with 7 bases between. The CDR3 covers 14 residues.

J is TRBJ1-2 and V is TRBV4-2, with 7 nucleotides matching TRBD1. The trim removed 2 bases at V and 8 bases at J, leaving 14 bases unmatched. CDR1 and CDR2 from the germline V gene are LGHNA and YNFKEQ. The CDR3 totals 16 residues. CDR3: CASSQTPPGRGKGYTF. The DNA of the CDR3 is TGTGCCAGCAGCCAAACCCCCCCGGGCAGGGGGAAAGGCTACACCTTC.

Ten or more counts support this clonotype. The chain joins TRBV2 to TRBJ2-2; a possible D gene is TRBD2 (5 bases). From germline, CDR1 is SNHLY and CDR2 FYNNEI. The CDR3 spans 15 residues. Deletions cut 1 base from V and 2 bases from J, with 8 bases between. The CDR3 sequence: CASSEDGVNTGELFF. CDR3 DNA: TGTGCCAGCAGTGAAGACGGGGTCAACACCGGGGAGCTGTTTTTT.

This clonotype was seen ten or more times. This chain joins TRBV12-3 or TRBV12-4 and TRBJ1-2, with D maybe TRBD1 (5 bases). The CDR3 totals 14 residues. Trimming cost V 7 bases and J 5 bases, with 17 bases left between them. The CDR3 loop is CASNLLSAGYGYTF. CDR3 DNA: TGTGCCAGCAACCTCCTCTCAGCAGGGTATGGCTACACCTTC.

This clonotype was detected many times. This chain uses TRBV11-2 with TRBJ2-3; tentative D call: TRBD1 (6 bases). CDR3 length: 16 amino acids. V lost 5 bases, J lost 2 bases, and 17 bases lay in between. Germline V CDR1 and CDR2: SGHAT, FQNNGV. The CDR3 bases are TGTGCCAGCAGCCGCTTCGACAGGCGACACACAGATACGCAGTATTTT. This translates into CASSRFDRRHTDTQYF. Full variable domain (missing parts from reference TRBV11-2 and TRBJ2-3): EAGVAQSPRYKIIEKRQSVAFWCNPISGHATLYWYQQILGQGPKLLIQFQNNGVVDDSQLPKDRFSAERLKGVDSTLKIQPAKLEDSAVYLCASSRFDRRHTDTQYFGPGTRLTVL.

This clonotype was observed a single time. The rearrangement joins TRBV19 to TRBJ1-5, with D tentatively TRBD1 (6 bases). Germline V CDR1 and CDR2: LNHDA, SQIVND (reference sequence). CDR3 length: 15 amino acids. Trimming pared 2 bases from V and 5 bases from J, leaving 13 bases between. The CDR3 loop reads CASSIIQGSYQPQHF. CDR3 bases: TGTGCCAGTAGTATAATTCAGGGGTCTTATCAGCCCCAGCATTTT.

This rearrangement joins TRBV2 to TRBJ2-2; D may match TRBD1 or TRBD2 (5 bases each). Germline V gene sequence: CDR1 SNHLY, CDR2 FYNNEI. This CDR3 spans 15 amino acids. Trimming took 7 bases from V and 4 from J, leaving 16 bases between them. The CDR3 loop is CASTLSGLGTGELFF. Here the CDR3 DNA reads TGTGCCAGCACCCTCTCGGGGCTGGGCACCGGGGAGCTGTTTTTT.

This clonotype was seen at least ten times. The chain combines TRBV12-3 or TRBV12-4 with TRBJ1-1, with D uncertain. V was clipped by 1 base and J by 1 base, with 7 bases between them. The length of the CDR3 is 14 residues. Here the CDR3 reads CASSLGRQNTEAFF. The CDR3 DNA reads TGTGCCAGCAGTTTAGGGCGGCAGAACACTGAAGCTTTCTTT.

The table lists this clonotype with many counts. The CDR3 DNA sequence: TGCAGTGCTAGAGATCGGGAGGGACTAAGCACTGAAGCTTTCTTT. It is translated as CSARDREGLSTEAFF. This sequence joins TRBV20-1 and TRBJ1-1, with TRBD1 as a possible D gene (5 bases). In germline, CDR1 is DFQATT, CDR2 SNEGSKA (reference sequence). The CDR3 consists of 15 residues. With 0 bases removed from V and 4 bases from J, the gap between germline ends came to 15 bases.

This clonotype has a count of ten or more. The chain links TRBV28 to TRBJ2-1, with unresolved D. The CDR3 spans 12 residues. In germline, CDR1 is MDHEN, CDR2 SYDVKM. Trimming removed 6 bases at V and 2 bases at J, with 5 bases between. The CDR3, as DNA: TGTGCCAGCAGGGAGACCTACAATGAGCAGTTCTTC. This gives the protein CASRETYNEQFF. The full variable domain, completed using reference TRBV28 and TRBJ2-1, is DVKVTQSSRYLVKRTGEKVFLECVQDMDHENMFWYRQDPGLGLRLIYFSYDVKMKEKGDIPEGYSVSREKKERFSLILESASTNQTSMYLCASRETYNEQFFGPGTRLTVL.

This clonotype was counted ten times or more. V is TRBV6-1 and J is TRBJ2-5; TRBD1 matches at 9 bases. Germline CDR1 and CDR2: MNHNS and SASEGT. This CDR3 region has 15 residues. V lost 8 bases and J lost 4; bases outside the gene matches: 11. The CDR3 DNA reads as TGTGCCAGCTCCTCTACCGGGACAGGGTTAGAGACCCAGTACTTC. This translates into CASSSTGTGLETQYF.

Many counts were recorded for this clonotype. The chain employs TRBV27 and TRBJ2-7; 8 bases fit TRBD1. V shed 5 bases, J shed 0 bases, and the junction held 6 bases outside the gene matches. Germline assignment: CDR1 MNHEY and CDR2 SMNVEV (reference sequence). The CDR3 consists of 15 residues. DNA of the CDR3: TGTGCCAGCAGTGCCCGGACAGGGTTCTCCTACGAGCAGTACTTC. This sequence encodes CASSARTGFSYEQYF.

This clonotype was seen more than once but under ten times. This sequence may be a read error, since a much larger clone differs from it by one base. The rearrangement links TRBV7-2 to TRBJ1-1; D is ambiguous. The germline V gene has CDR1 SGHTA and CDR2 FQGNSA. CDR3 size: 13 residues. CDR3 in DNA: TGTGCCAGCAGCTCCGGTTGGAACGCTGAAGCTTTCTTT. Translation gives CASSSGWNAEAFF. The complete variable domain, with remaining parts taken from reference TRBV7-2 and TRBJ1-1, reads GAGVSQSPSNKVTEKGKDVELRCDPISGHTALYWYRQSLGQGLEFLIYFQGNSAPDKSGLPSDRFSAERTGGSVSTLTIQRTQQEDSAVYLCASSSGWNAEAFFGQGTRLTVV.

This clonotype has at least ten counts. This clone may be a read error of a much larger clone one base away. The CDR3 is CASRGQAYNEQFF. The CDR3 DNA follows: TGTGCCAGCAGAGGACAGGCCTACAATGAGCAGTTCTTC. J is TRBJ2-1 and V is TRBV27; 7 nucleotides agree with TRBD1. Trimming took 6 bases from V and 2 from J; bases not matched to a gene: 1. From germline, CDR1 is MNHEY and CDR2 SMNVEV (reference sequence). This CDR3 is 13 amino acids long.

This clonotype was seen ten or more times. The chain uses TRBV19 and TRBJ1-2; 8 nucleotides agree with TRBD1. CDR3 size: 14 residues. Germline V lookup: CDR1 LNHDA, CDR2 SQIVND (reference sequence). The V gene end was trimmed by 2 bases and the J gene end by 6 bases; junction bases not matched to a gene: 5. CDR3 nucleotides: TGTGCCAGTAGTATAATGCAACAGGGGGATGGCTACACCTTC. Translated: CASSIMQQGDGYTF.

As to this clonotype: Mismatch with germline at one junction end may stem from a read error. This rearrangement joins TRBV5-6 to TRBJ1-1; a weak D match, TRBD1 (6 bases). CDR1 and CDR2 (germline): SGHDT, YYEEEE. The CDR3 loop spans 16 amino acids. The CDR3 DNA reads as TGTGCCAGCAGCCCGGACAGCCGGACCCGGAACACTGGAGCTTTCTTT. This codes for CASSPDSRTRNTGAFF.

This clonotype was observed many times. V gene TRBV7-3 combines with J gene TRBJ2-5; a weak D match, TRBD1 (7 bases). Germline V lookup: CDR1 SGHTA, CDR2 FQGTGA. The CDR3 runs to 14 residues. V was shortened by 2 bases and J by 3 bases, with 10 bases between the two germline ends. CDR3 nucleotide sequence: TGTGCCAGCAGCTTAGGCAGGGGGGAAGAGACCCAGTACTTC. It yields the protein CASSLGRGEETQYF.

This clonotype was seen many times. The chain uses TRBV10-3 and TRBJ2-2, with D maybe TRBD1 (5 bases). V was shortened by 10 bases and J by 0 bases, with 15 bases between the two germline ends. CDR1 is ENHRY, CDR2 SYGVKD, per germline. The CDR3 runs to 15 residues. The CDR3 DNA follows: TGTGCCAGTTATTCAGGGTATCCGAACACCGGGGAGCTGTTTTTT. Amino acid sequence: CASYSGYPNTGELFF.

This clonotype was seen repeatedly, ten times or more. This rearrangement joins TRBV20-1 to TRBJ2-1; tentatively, D is TRBD2 (6 bases). CDR3 size: 16 residues. V was clipped by 5 bases and J by 4 bases, with 21 bases between them. CDR1 and CDR2 (germline): DFQATT, SNEGSKA (reference sequence). The CDR3 coding sequence is TGCAGTGCTGGAAAACTAGCCCCGGGCTTTTACAATGAGCAGTTCTTC. Its translation: CSAGKLAPGFYNEQFF.

Many counts were recorded for this clonotype. V gene TRBV6-2 or TRBV6-3 combines with J gene TRBJ2-7; tentative D call: TRBD1 (6 bases). This CDR3 contains 16 residues. Germline loops: CDR1 MNHEY, CDR2 SVGEGT. The V and J ends lost 8 bases and 1 base respectively, with 21 bases between them. The CDR3 DNA sequence: TGTGCCAGCGGGGGCGAAAAGGGCATCGTTTCCTACGAGCAGTACTTC. It encodes CASGGEKGIVSYEQYF.

This clonotype was picked up many times. V and J are TRBV7-6 and TRBJ1-1; D perhaps matches TRBD1 (6 bases). CDR1 and CDR2 from the germline V gene are SGHVS and FNYEAQ. The V and J ends lost 5 bases and 5 bases respectively, with 18 bases between them. The length of the CDR3 is 15 residues. The CDR3 here is CASSQISGEETEAFF. As DNA, the CDR3 is TGTGCCAGCAGCCAGATATCAGGGGAGGAGACTGAAGCTTTCTTT. The variable domain in full, completed from reference TRBV7-6 and TRBJ1-1, reads GAGVSQSPRYKVTKRGQDVALRCDPISGHVSLYWYRQALGQGPEFLTYFNYEAQQDKSGLPNDRFSAERPEGSISTLTIQRTEQRDSAMYRCASSQISGEETEAFFGQGTRLTVV.

Points on this clonotype: Likely a read error: the CDR3 ends without its conserved phenylalanine or tryptophan. The rearrangement links TRBV6-1 to TRBJ1-6, with a weak D call TRBD1 (5 bases). CDR1 MNHNS and CDR2 SASEGT come from the germline V gene. The CDR3 is made up of 17 amino acids. The V end lost 6 bases, the J end lost 5 bases, and 20 bases lay between the germline ends. CDR3 bases: TGTGCCAGCAGCAGAGCCTTGACAGCGACTAATAATTCACCCCTCCACTAT. As protein: CASSRALTATNNSPLHY.

Notes on this clonotype: This may be a read error: a much more frequent sequence differs by one nucleotide. This chain connects TRBV14 to TRBJ2-2; weak D call: TRBD2 (5 bases). Deletions cut 0 bases from V and 4 bases from J, with 6 bases between. Germline values: CDR1 SGHDN, CDR2 FVKESK. CDR3 length: 14 residues. CDR3 loop: CASSQEGSTGELFF. Written as DNA, the CDR3 is TGTGCCAGCAGCCAAGAGGGGAGCACCGGGGAGCTGTTTTTT.

This clonotype was observed many times. The chain combines TRBV3-1 with TRBJ2-5; 9 positions agree with TRBD2. Trimming at V came to 0 bases and at J to 2 bases, leaving 10 bases not matched to a gene. The CDR3 consists of 18 residues. Germline loops: CDR1 LGHDT, CDR2 YNNKEL (reference sequence). CDR3 in amino acids: CASSQEGELAGWQETQYF. In DNA form, the CDR3 reads TGTGCCAGCAGCCAAGAAGGGGAGCTAGCGGGGTGGCAAGAGACCCAGTACTTC.

This clonotype was seen ten or more times. The chain has TRBV20-1 and TRBJ2-3, with D perhaps being TRBD1 or TRBD2 (5 bases each). This CDR3 contains 14 residues. Germline V lookup: CDR1 DFQATT, CDR2 SNEGSKA (reference sequence). The CDR3 spells CRGDGGFSTDTQYF. DNA of the CDR3: TGCAGGGGGGACGGAGGATTCTCCACAGATACGCAGTATTTT.

In this sample, this clonotype turned up many times. The J gene is TRBJ2-7, the V gene TRBV20-1; the match to TRBD2 covers 11 bases. This CDR3 spans 13 amino acids. The junction had 0 bases not matched to a gene; V was cut back by 1 base and J by 4 bases. Per the germline V gene, CDR1 is DFQATT and CDR2 is SNEGSKA (reference sequence). In DNA form, the CDR3 reads TGCAGTGCTAGAGTAGCGGGGGGGTACGAGCAGTACTTC. Amino acids: CSARVAGGYEQYF.